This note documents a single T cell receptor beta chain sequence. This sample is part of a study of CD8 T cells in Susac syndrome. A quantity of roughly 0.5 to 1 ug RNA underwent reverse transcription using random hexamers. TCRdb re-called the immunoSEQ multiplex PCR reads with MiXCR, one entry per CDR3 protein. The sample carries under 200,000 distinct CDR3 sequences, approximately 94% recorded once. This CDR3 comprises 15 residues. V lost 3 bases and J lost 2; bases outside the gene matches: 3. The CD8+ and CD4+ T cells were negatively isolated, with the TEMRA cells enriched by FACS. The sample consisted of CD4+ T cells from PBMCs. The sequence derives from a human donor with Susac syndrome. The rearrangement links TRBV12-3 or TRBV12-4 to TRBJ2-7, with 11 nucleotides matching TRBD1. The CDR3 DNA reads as TGTGCCAGCAGTTTTCCGGGACAGGGGGCCTACGAGCAGTACTTC. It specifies CASSFPGQGAYEQYF.